This TCR beta chain was identified in a study of blood T cell repertoires in COVID-19 (dated by TCRdb to the early 2020s). Context from the whole study: Samples covering the acute and convalescent phases of COVID-19 were provided by collaborators in the United States, Italy and Spain. The material from the prospective study consisted of cDNA or gDNA derived from T cells, B-cell-depleted T cells, or PBMCs. Deeply sampled blood TCRbeta repertoires from subjects exposed to, actively infected with, or recovered from COVID-19 were included in the dataset. A freely available public database, intended as a resource for researchers studying the immune response to SARS-CoV-2, is where the repertoires were released. Samples were obtained from the ongoing ImmuneRACE study (first 160 participants) and from over 1,000 subjects provided by 6 global collaborators. A de-identified subject ID, COVID-19 status, age in years and sex were almost always included in the sample metadata. Where available, HLA class I and class II types were obtained from metadata supplied by the sample provider rather than from assay-based typing. Broader findings and caveats from the paper: How much clinical and demographic metadata was included differed by source and by participant, and the metadata was provided uncurated.

From a lookup of the germline V gene, CDR1 and CDR2 are SQVTM and ANQGSEA. The CDR3 measures 15 amino acids from cysteine to phenylalanine. Just CDR3 DNA is preserved here, 45 bases in frame from base 1. V was cut back by 7 bases and J by 1 base, leaving a gap of 19 bases between them. The collaborating institutions used their own protocols to collect whole blood in K2EDTA tubes. For TCRbeta analysis, collaborators shipped samples as frozen whole blood, isolated PBMCs, or DNA extracted from either of those sample types. The immunoSEQ Assay, a bias-controlled multiplex PCR, was used to amplify TCRbeta CDR3 regions from genomic DNA. The study's processing was this. Nucleated cell counts per sample were estimated from amplification of reference gene primers within the assay. Sequence reads were collapsed and filtered to measure the absolute abundance of every unique TCRbeta CDR3 rearrangement. For each sample, productive Simpson clonality was calculated as the square root of Simpson's diversity index over productive rearrangements. TCRdb limited this immuneACCESS table to in-frame rearrangements with V and J called. A share of clones is missing; checked studies link under half to unresolved V genes, and the rest is unexplained. V and J calls and clone size follow that table, whereas D and trimming were derived from the DNA. In all, the sample holds 55,000 or so clones, and 65% to 85% of those were seen once. Together, the top ten hold roughly 3% of the sample.

This clone has only a few counts. The antigen it recognizes is unknown. Qualities for individual bases were not recorded, and no much larger clone is one base off. This clonotype originated in a man between 60 and 75 years old with acute or convalescent COVID-19. The sample taken for sequencing was peripheral blood. The chain is encoded by TRBV29-1 joined to TRBJ1-2, with the D gene call left open. Here the CDR3 is given as CSALRREAGNYGYTF. The DNA reads TGCAGCGCCCTCCGGAGAGAGGCGGGTAACTATGGCTACACCTTC.